This TCR beta chain derives from a study of control samples from healthy donors and cancer patients (dated by TCRdb to about 2020). Inclusive of the bounding cysteine and phenylalanine, the CDR3 is 15 residues long. Only the CDR3 part of the read is kept: 45 bases, read in frame from the first base. The germline V gene gives CDR1 as SGHDT and CDR2 as YYEEEE. Compared with germline, V lacks 3 bases and J lacks 8 bases; bases without a gene match: 9. The protocol used for the library was the immunoSEQ multiplex PCR assay. TCRdb holds this immuneACCESS table with in-frame rearrangements only. Some clones are missing; in checked studies, unresolved V genes explain under half, and the rest has no known cause. The sample table shows over 200,000 clones, and roughly 87% are seen once. The biggest ten clones account for about an eighth of the sample. Points on this clone: The antigen it binds to is not known. No much larger clonotype is one base removed from it; base qualities were not supplied.

This sequence originates from a woman aged 55-69 years with lung cancer. The specimen was PBMCs. The rearrangement combines TRBV5-6 with TRBJ2-1, with TRBD1 matching 9 junction bases. The CDR3 region reads CASSYTGTGIYEQFF. The bases read TGTGCCAGCAGCTACACCGGGACAGGGATCTATGAGCAGTTCTTC.